The subject of this entry is one TCR beta chain. V was cut by 0 bases and J by 8 bases, with 8 bases left in between. The germline CDR1 and CDR2 sequences are SGHTA and FQGNSA. The CDR3 has 12 residues. These data originate in a study of blood T cell repertoires in COVID-19. Study information: Some COVID-19 samples were acute and others convalescent; all came from the United States, Italy and Spain. Sources were T cells, B-cell-depleted T cells, or PBMCs; the material itself was cDNA or gDNA.

Study processing details: By means of reference gene primer amplification, nucleated cell counts were estimated. Profiling relied on immunoSEQ multiplex PCR, and the TCRdb table lists in-frame clones only, not all of them. The V and J calls and clone size were taken over from that table, and D and trimming were inferred from the DNA. The table lists about 200,000 clones, less than 85% of them singletons. This TCR was recovered from a woman in her 70s with acute or convalescent COVID-19. V and J are TRBV7-2 and TRBJ2-7; perhaps TRBD2 as D (6 bases). The sample taken for sequencing was peripheral blood. CDR3 sequence: CASSLAGGQQYV. The CDR3 DNA reads as TGTGCCAGCAGCTTAGCCGGGGGACAGCAGTACGTC.